This T cell receptor (beta chain) stems from a study of Ad26.COV2.S vaccination and SARS-CoV-2 variants. The wider study: Recipients of Ad26.COV2.S got it intramuscularly, once or twice 56 days apart. Overall study results and limits: Spike-specific TCR breadth ran higher among vaccine recipients than placebo recipients.

Assay: immunoSEQ multiplex PCR; the TCRdb copy retains only in-frame clones and omits some. The sample consists of roughly 700,000 clones, roughly 90% of them appearing once. Details on this clone: Antigen: not known.

Specified treatment: about 20 received Ad26.COV2.S at low or high dose, single or two shots; several received placebo; per-sample allocation not given. All samples were drawn on day 63, counting from the first vaccine or placebo injection. The CDR3 runs 19 residues. Germline CDR1 GTSNPN, CDR2 SVGIG (reference sequence). The V and J ends lost 0 bases and 2 bases, in that order; junction bases with no gene match: 14. The sequence derives from a person between 18 and 59 years old who received the Ad26.COV2.S COVID-19 vaccine or a placebo. Sequenced material: peripheral blood, taken in a trial of Ad26.COV2.S vaccine versus placebo. The genes are TRBV30 and TRBJ1-4, with 8 bases matching TRBD1. The CDR3 reads CAWSVNLPGQGRTNEKLFF. CDR3 coding DNA: TGTGCCTGGAGTGTAAACTTACCTGGACAGGGTAGGACTAATGAAAAACTGTTTTTT.